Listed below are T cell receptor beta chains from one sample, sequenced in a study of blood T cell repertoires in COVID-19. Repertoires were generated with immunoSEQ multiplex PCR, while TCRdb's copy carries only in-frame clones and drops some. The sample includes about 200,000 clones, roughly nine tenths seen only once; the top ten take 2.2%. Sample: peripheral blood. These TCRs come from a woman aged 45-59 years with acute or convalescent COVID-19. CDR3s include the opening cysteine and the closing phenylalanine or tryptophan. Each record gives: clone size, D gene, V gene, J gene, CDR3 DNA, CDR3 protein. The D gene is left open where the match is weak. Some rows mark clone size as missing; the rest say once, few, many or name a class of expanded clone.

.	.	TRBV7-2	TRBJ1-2	TGTGCCAGCAGCTTAGTGCCCCCCGCAGGGCAAGGCGGCTACACCTTC	CASSLVPPAGQGGYTF
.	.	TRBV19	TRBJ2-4	TGTGCCAGTACCGCAGGTAGAGCCAAAAACATTCAGTACTTC	CASTAGRAKNIQYF
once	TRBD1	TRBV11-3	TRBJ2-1	TGTGCCAGCAGCTTAGAACCGGGACAGGGGACGTTGGGGAGACCCAACTCCTACAATGAGCAGTTCTTC	CASSLEPGQGTLGRPNSYNEQFF
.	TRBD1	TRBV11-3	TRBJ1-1	TGTGCCAGCAGCGCTACAGGGGTAGAAGCTTTCTTT	CASSATGVEAFF
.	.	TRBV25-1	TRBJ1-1	TGTGCCAGCAGTAAGACGTGGAGCTCAAACACTGAAGCTTTCTTT	CASSKTWSSNTEAFF
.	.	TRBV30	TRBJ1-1	TGTGCCTGGAGCCCTCTCGCTACGACTGAAGCTTTCTTT	CAWSPLATTEAFF
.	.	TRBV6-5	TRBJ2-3	TGTGCCAGCAGTTCTATAGCGGGCCAGGGGGATACGCAGTATTTT	CASSSIAGQGDTQYF
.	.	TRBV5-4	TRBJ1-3	TGTGCCAGCAGCCGGGGTTCGGGGGCTGGAAACACCATATATTTT	CASSRGSGAGNTIYF
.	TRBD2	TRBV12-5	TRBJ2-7	TGTGCTAGTGGTTTGGTTTCTAGCGGGATCTACGAGCAGTACTTC	CASGLVSSGIYEQYF
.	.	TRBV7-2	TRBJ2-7	TGTGCCAGCAGCTTAGTGGCGGGCACCGAGCAGTACTTC	CASSLVAGTEQYF
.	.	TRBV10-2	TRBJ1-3	TGCGCCAGCAGTTACCAAACTCTCTCTGGAAACACCATATATTTT	CASSYQTLSGNTIYF
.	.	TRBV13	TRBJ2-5	TGTGCCAGCAGCTTAGGGGACAGGGAGGGGAAGACCCAGTACTTC	CASSLGDREGKTQYF
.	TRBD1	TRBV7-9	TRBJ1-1	TGTGCCAGCAGCCCCCGGGACAGGAAAACGAATGAAGCTTTCTTT	CASSPRDRKTNEAFF
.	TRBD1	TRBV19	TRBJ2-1	TGTGCCAGCCATCCCGGGACAGGGACACACAATGAGCAGTTCTTC	CASHPGTGTHNEQFF
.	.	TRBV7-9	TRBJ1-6	TGTGCCAGCGGGAGCTCCTATAATTCACCCCTCCACTTT	CASGSSYNSPLHF
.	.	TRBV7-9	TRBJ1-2	TGTGCCAGCAGCTCGATGACAGTTAACTATGGCTACACCTTC	CASSSMTVNYGYTF
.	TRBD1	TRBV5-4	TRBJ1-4	TGTGCCAGCAGCCAAGGGCAGGGGGTTAATGAAAAACTGTTTTTT	CASSQGQGVNEKLFF
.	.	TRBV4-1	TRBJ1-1	TGCGCCAGCAGCCAAGTGGGCCCCACAGGGATGAACACTGAAGCTTTCTTT	CASSQVGPTGMNTEAFF
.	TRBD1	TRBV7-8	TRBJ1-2	TGTGCCAGCGCCAGGACAGGGAACTATGGCTACACCTTC	CASARTGNYGYTF
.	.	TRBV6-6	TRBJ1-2	TGTGCCAGCAGTTACTCGGGGGGAATCTATGGCTACACCTTC	CASSYSGGIYGYTF
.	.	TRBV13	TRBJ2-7	TGTGCCAGCAGCCACGGGACACTCTACGAGCAGTACTTC	CASSHGTLYEQYF
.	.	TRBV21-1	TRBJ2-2	TGTGCCAGCAGCAAAGGCCGGGGGACCAGGGGGCCTTGCGGCGGGGAGCTGTTTTTT	CASSKGRGTRGPCGGELFF
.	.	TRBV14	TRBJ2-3	TGTGCCAGCAACTCAAAAGGAGGGGGGGGTACGCAGTATTTT	CASNSKGGGGTQYF
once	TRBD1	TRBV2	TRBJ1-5	TGTGCCAGCAGTGAAAGGGCAGGGGGCTATAGCAATCAGCCCCAGCATTTT	CASSERAGGYSNQPQHF
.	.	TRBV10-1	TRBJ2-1	TGCGCCAGCAGTGAAAGGGGCCGGGATGAGCAGTTCTTC	CASSERGRDEQFF
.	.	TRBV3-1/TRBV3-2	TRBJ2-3	TGTGCCAGCAGCCGCAACGGTACGCAGTATTTT	CASSRNGTQYF
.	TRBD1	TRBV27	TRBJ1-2	TGTGCCAGCAGCATACAGGGGGCTGTGGGCTATGGCTACACCTTC	CASSIQGAVGYGYTF
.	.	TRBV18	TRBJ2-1	TGTGCCAGCTCACCGGAGAACAGGGCCTACAATGAGCAGTTCTTC	CASSPENRAYNEQFF
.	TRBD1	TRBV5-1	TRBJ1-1	TGCGCCAGCAGCTGGGGGGACAGGGCGACTGAAGCTTTCTTT	CASSWGDRATEAFF
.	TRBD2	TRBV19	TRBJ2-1	TGTGCCAGTAGCAGATTAGCGGGGTTTTCATCGATCTCCTACAATGAGCAGTTCTTC	CASSRLAGFSSISYNEQFF
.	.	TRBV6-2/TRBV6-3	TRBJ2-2	TGTGCCAGCAGCCCAAGAGGGGGGGCCGACACCGGGGAGCTGTTTTTT	CASSPRGGADTGELFF
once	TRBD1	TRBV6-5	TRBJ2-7	TGTGCCAGCAGGGGGACAGGGTCCGAGCAGTACTTC	CASRGTGSEQYF
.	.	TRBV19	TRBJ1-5	TGTGCCAGTAGCCAGGGGAATCAGCCCCAGCATTTT	CASSQGNQPQHF
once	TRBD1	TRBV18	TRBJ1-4	TGTGCCAGCTCACAAGACAGGGTGGGCGAAAAACTGTTTTTT	CASSQDRVGEKLFF
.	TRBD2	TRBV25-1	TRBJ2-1	TGTGCCAGCAGTGTCTGGGCGGGAGGGTCCTACAATGAGCAGTTCTTC	CASSVWAGGSYNEQFF
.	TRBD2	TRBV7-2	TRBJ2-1	TGTGCCAGCAGCCGGACTAGCGGGCCGTACAATGAGCAGTTCTTC	CASSRTSGPYNEQFF
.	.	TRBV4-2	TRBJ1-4	TGTGCCAGCAGCCAAGATTACGGGGAAAATGAAAAACTGTTTTTT	CASSQDYGENEKLFF
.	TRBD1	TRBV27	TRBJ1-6	TGTGCCAGCAGTTTTCCCCGAACAGGGGGCTTAGCACCCCTCCACTTT	CASSFPRTGGLAPLHF
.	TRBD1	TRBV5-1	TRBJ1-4	TGCGCCAGCAGCTCGGAACAGGGGTCTAATGAAAAACTGTTTTTT	CASSSEQGSNEKLFF
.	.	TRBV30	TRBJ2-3	TGTGCCTGGACGATGGGCGTTTCCCTCACAGATACGCAGTATTTT	CAWTMGVSLTDTQYF
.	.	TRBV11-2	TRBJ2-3	TGTGCCAGCAGCTTCCACACAGATACGCAGTATTTT	CASSFHTDTQYF
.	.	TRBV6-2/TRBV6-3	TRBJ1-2	TGTGCCAGCAGTTACTCAACAGGGCTATATGGCTACACCTTC	CASSYSTGLYGYTF
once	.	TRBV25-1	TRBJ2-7	TGTGCCAGCAGTGCTCAGGGGTACGAGCAGTACTTC	CASSAQGYEQYF
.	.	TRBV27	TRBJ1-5	TGTGCCAGCAGTTTATATTACAGAAATCAGCCCCAGCATTTT	CASSLYYRNQPQHF
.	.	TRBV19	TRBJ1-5	TGTGCCAGTAGTATAGGGGAGTTAAGTCAGCCCCAGCATTTT	CASSIGELSQPQHF
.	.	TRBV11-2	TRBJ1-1	TGTGCCGGAGGGGTGGGACCTGACACTGAAGCTTTCTTT	CAGGVGPDTEAFF
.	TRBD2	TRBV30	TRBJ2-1	TGTGCCTGGAGCGGAATAGGGTCAGGTCAACCTAGCGGGAGTTACAATGAGCAGTTCTTC	CAWSGIGSGQPSGSYNEQFF
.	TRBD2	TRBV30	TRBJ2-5	TGTGCCGGGACTAGCGGGAGACGAGAGACCCAGTACTTC	CAGTSGRRETQYF